The next 11 T cell receptor beta chains were all read from a single sample in a study of blood T cell repertoires in COVID-19. Measured with immunoSEQ multiplex PCR; TCRdb has only the in-frame clones, and not every one. The sample includes about 48,000 clones, about 86% seen only once; the top ten take 2.5% to 3%. What was sequenced was peripheral blood. These receptors were taken from a woman aged 80 or over with acute or convalescent COVID-19.

V and J are TRBV7-9 and TRBJ1-2; D unresolved. The CDR3 runs 14 residues. V lost 5 bases to trimming and J lost 0 bases, with 10 bases between them. The germline V gene encodes CDR1 SEHNR and CDR2 FQNEAQ (reference sequence). This CDR3 reads CASSPGGPNYGYTF. The CDR3 DNA follows: TGTGCCAGCAGCCCAGGTGGCCCTAACTATGGCTACACCTTC.

The V and J genes are TRBV19 and TRBJ1-6; 8 bases fit TRBD1. In germline, CDR1 is LNHDA, CDR2 SQIVND (reference sequence). V trimming: 6 bases; J trimming: 10 bases; junction bases outside the gene matches: 14. The CDR3 has 16 residues. The CDR3 spells CASSRTGRDLGSPLHF. The CDR3 DNA reads TGTGCCAGTAGCCGGACAGGGAGGGACCTAGGGTCACCCCTCCACTTT.

The rearrangement joins TRBV1 to TRBJ2-6; TRBD2 is the table's D call, not checked against the DNA. TRBV1 is deemed a pseudogene. The CDR3 consists of 19 residues. The CDR3 DNA sequence: TGCACCAGCAGCCAACGACTAGAGAAGGATAAAGGGGGGGCCAACGTCCTGACTTTC. As protein: CTSSQRLEKDKGGANVLTF.

The V gene is TRBV12-3 or TRBV12-4, the J gene TRBJ2-1; D gene ambiguous. With 6 bases removed from V and 7 bases from J, the gap between germline ends came to 7 bases. This CDR3 comprises 11 residues. CDR3 sequence: CASRSRNEQFF. In DNA, the CDR3 is TGTGCCAGCAGAAGCCGGAATGAGCAGTTCTTC.

V is TRBV28 and J is TRBJ2-7, with 7 positions matching TRBD1. Unmatched junction bases numbered 3, after V lost 6 bases and J lost 4 bases. The CDR3 is made up of 12 amino acids. Germline CDR1 is MDHEN and CDR2 is SYDVKM. In nucleotides, the CDR3 is TGTGCCAGCAGGACAGGGTCGTACGAGCAGTACTTC. It translates to CASRTGSYEQYF.

The chain joins TRBV12-3 or TRBV12-4 to TRBJ1-2; 8 bases fit TRBD1. The CDR3 is 13 amino acids. Unmatched junction bases numbered 2, after V lost 6 bases and J lost 2 bases. CDR3 DNA: TGTGCCAGCAGCCGGACAGGGAACTATGGCTACACCTTC. Its protein is CASSRTGNYGYTF.

The CDR3 DNA is TGTGCCAGCAGCTCACTTCAGGAGGCGGTCCACGAGCAGTACTTC. Translating gives CASSSLQEAVHEQYF. This chain joins TRBV5-6 and TRBJ2-7; a weak D match, TRBD2 (5 bases). Germline assignment: CDR1 SGHDT and CDR2 YYEEEE. V was shortened by 3 bases and J by 5 bases, with 18 bases between the two germline ends. The CDR3 is made up of 15 amino acids.

The rearrangement uses TRBV30 and TRBJ1-2, with no clear D. CDR3 length: 12 residues. The germline gives CDR1 GTSNPN, CDR2 SVGIG (reference sequence). V gave up 0 bases and J gave up 10 bases, with 12 bases separating them. CDR3: CAWSVPGLIYTF. CDR3 nucleotide sequence: TGTGCCTGGAGTGTGCCCGGACTGATCTACACCTTC.

V is TRBV7-6 and J is TRBJ2-3; D not certain. Germline V gene lookup returns CDR1 SGHVS and CDR2 FNYEAQ. The CDR3 runs 16 residues. Trimming removed 6 bases from V and 6 bases from J, with 22 bases in between. CDR3 loop: CASSSLATPPEDTQYF. In nucleotides, the CDR3 is TGTGCCAGCAGTTCCCTTGCGACTCCTCCCGAGGATACGCAGTATTTT.

The V and J genes are TRBV5-4 and TRBJ2-5; D gene unclear. The CDR3 length is 11 residues. Between the trimmed V and J ends, which lost 3 bases and 2 bases, there was a span of 2 bases. Germline V CDR1 and CDR2: SGHNT, YYREEE (reference sequence). CDR3 sequence: CASSSQETQYF. CDR3 sequence (DNA): TGTGCCAGCAGCTCTCAAGAGACCCAGTACTTC.

The chain is built from TRBV7-2 and TRBJ2-2; TRBD1 matches at 9 bases. Trimming cost V 4 bases and J 11 bases; bases outside gene matches: 8. CDR1 is SGHTA and CDR2 is FQGNSA in the germline V gene. This CDR3 contains 14 residues. CDR3 coding DNA: TGTGCCAGCAGCTACCGGGACAGGGCGCACGAGCTGTTTTTT. Translation: CASSYRDRAHELFF.